The source of this T cell receptor beta chain is a study of T cell changes during pregnancy in multiple sclerosis. Germline V gene sequence: CDR1 MNHEY, CDR2 SVGAGI. The CDR3 is 14 amino acids. V shed 6 bases and J shed 3 bases, with 12 bases lying between them. This table comes from immunoSEQ multiplex PCR, and its TCRdb copy is limited to in-frame clones, with some not included. The sample has roughly 99,000 clones, around 92% seen once; the top ten hold roughly 2.3%. Specimen: peripheral blood, collected after pregnancy. The TCR comes from a female donor in good health, enrolled as a control in a pregnancy study. The chain uses TRBV6-5 and TRBJ1-3, with D possibly matching TRBD1 (5 bases). DNA for the CDR3: TGTGCCAGCAGCCTCGGGGGGGTTGGAAACACCATATATTTT. Amino acid sequence: CASSLGGVGNTIYF.